The sequence of this T cell receptor beta chain was determined in a study of shared clonotypes between healthy human individuals. Study in general: A couple of female and three male donors aged 18 to 49 were enrolled. Whole-study findings and limits: Generation probabilities were higher for clonotypes shared across all four sorted-subset donors than for unshared ones. Rarefaction indicated that sorted-subset sequencing remained incomplete although depth was large.

This table comes from immunoSEQ multiplex PCR, and its TCRdb copy is limited to in-frame clones, with some not included. The data show approximately 2,200,000 clones, with 85% to 95% seen just once and around 1.7% held by the top ten. Germline V gives CDR1 SGHAT, CDR2 FQNNGV. The CDR3 has 15 residues. Trimming pared 4 bases from V and 0 bases from J, leaving 12 bases between. Cells designated naive CD8 were CD45RO-negative and were positively selected for CCR7, with terminally differentiated effector memory CD45RA+ cells excluded. Concerning this clone itself: Its antigen is unidentified.

This chain connects TRBV11-2 to TRBJ1-1, with no clear D. Source material: naive CD8+ T cells from PBMCs. The sequence derives from a young man in good health. Some clones in this sample may be carry-over from other donors' samples. CDR3 sequence: CASSSTMGMNTEAFF. For the CDR3, the DNA is TGTGCCAGCAGCTCCACCATGGGGATGAACACTGAAGCTTTCTTT.